This T cell receptor beta chain is drawn from a study of T cell changes during pregnancy in multiple sclerosis. Method: immunoSEQ multiplex PCR; TCRdb's copy keeps in-frame clones and lacks some. The sample lists tens of thousands of clones; around 92% were seen once. From germline, CDR1 is SGHRS and CDR2 YFSETQ. The CDR3 is 15 residues long. V trimming: 5 bases; J trimming: 0 bases; junction bases outside the gene matches: 5. The genes are TRBV5-1 and TRBJ2-1, with 7 nucleotides matching TRBD2. The sequence was obtained from a female donor with multiple sclerosis, enrolled in a pregnancy study. Sequenced material: peripheral blood, taken before pregnancy. Here the CDR3 reads CASREGLISYNEQFF. The CDR3 DNA sequence: TGCGCCAGCAGAGAGGGACTAATCTCCTACAATGAGCAGTTCTTC.